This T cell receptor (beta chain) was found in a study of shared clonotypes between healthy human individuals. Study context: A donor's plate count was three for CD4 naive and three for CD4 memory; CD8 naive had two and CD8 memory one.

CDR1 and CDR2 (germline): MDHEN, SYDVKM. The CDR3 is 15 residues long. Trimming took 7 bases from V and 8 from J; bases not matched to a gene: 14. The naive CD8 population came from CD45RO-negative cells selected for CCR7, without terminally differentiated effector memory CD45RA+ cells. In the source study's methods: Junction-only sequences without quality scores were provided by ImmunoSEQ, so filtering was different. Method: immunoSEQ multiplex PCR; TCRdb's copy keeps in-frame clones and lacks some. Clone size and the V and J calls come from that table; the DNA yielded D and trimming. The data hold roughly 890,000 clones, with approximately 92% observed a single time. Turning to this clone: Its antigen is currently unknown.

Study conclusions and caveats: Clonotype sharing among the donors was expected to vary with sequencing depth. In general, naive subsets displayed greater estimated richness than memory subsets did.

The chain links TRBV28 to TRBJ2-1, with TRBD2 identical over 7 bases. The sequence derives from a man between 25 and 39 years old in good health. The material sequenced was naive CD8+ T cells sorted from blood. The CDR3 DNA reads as TGTGCCAGCAACCCCGAGACTAGCTTCGTCGATGAGCAGTTCTTC. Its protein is CASNPETSFVDEQFF.